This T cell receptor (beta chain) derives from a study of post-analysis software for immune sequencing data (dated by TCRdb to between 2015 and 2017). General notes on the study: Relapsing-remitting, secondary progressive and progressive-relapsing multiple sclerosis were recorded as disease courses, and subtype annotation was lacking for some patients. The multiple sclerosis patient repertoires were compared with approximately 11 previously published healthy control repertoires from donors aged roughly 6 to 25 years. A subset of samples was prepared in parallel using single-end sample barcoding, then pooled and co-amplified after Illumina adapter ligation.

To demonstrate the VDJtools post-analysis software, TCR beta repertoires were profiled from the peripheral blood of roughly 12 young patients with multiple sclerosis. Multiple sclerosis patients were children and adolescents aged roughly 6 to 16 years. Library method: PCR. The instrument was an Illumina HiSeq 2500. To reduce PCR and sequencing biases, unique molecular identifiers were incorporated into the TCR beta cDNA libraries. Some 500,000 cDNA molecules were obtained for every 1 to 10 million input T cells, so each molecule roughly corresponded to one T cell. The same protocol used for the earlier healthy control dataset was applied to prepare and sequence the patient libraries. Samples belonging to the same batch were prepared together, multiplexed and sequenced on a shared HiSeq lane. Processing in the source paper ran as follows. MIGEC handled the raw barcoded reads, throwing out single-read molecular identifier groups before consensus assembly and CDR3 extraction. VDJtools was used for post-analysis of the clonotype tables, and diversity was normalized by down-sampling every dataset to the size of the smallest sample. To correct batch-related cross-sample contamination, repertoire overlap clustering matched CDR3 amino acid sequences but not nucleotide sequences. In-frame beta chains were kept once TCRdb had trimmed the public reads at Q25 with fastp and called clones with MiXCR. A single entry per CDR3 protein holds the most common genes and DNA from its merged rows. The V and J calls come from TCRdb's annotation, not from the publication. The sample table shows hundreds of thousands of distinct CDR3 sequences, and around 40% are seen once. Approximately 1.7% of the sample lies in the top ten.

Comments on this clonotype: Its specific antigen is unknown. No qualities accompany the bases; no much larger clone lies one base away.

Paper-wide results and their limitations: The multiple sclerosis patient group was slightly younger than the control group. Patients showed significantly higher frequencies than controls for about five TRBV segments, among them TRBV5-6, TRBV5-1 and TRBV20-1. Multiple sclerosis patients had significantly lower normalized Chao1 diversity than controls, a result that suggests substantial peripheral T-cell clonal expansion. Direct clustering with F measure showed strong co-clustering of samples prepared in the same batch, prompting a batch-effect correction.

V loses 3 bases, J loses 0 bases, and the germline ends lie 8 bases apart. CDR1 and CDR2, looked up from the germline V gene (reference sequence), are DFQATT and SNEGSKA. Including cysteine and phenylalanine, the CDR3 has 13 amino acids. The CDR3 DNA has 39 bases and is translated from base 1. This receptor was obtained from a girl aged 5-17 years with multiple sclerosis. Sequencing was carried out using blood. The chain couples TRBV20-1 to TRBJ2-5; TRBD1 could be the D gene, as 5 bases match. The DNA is TGCAGTGCTAGGTGGGGCTACCAAGAGACCCAGTACTTC. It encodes CSARWGYQETQYF.